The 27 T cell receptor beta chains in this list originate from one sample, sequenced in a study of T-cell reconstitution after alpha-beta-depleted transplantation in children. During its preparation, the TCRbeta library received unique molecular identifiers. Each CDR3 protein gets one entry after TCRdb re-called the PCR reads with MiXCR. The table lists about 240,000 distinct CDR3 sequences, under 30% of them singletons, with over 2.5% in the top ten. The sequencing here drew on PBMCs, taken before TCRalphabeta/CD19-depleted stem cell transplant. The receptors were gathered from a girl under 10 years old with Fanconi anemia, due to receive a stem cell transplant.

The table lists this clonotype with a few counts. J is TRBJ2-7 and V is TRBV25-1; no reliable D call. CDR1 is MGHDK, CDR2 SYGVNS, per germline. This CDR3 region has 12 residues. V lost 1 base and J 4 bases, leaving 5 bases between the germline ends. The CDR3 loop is CASSESKYEQYF. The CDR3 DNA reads TGTGCCAGCAGTGAATCCAAGTACGAGCAGTACTTC.

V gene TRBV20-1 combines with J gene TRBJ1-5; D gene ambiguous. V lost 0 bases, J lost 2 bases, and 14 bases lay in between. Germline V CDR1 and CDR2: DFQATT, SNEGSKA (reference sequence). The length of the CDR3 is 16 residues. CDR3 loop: CSARDVELIRNQPQHF. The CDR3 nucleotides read TGCAGTGCTAGAGATGTAGAACTAATACGCAATCAGCCCCAGCATTTT.

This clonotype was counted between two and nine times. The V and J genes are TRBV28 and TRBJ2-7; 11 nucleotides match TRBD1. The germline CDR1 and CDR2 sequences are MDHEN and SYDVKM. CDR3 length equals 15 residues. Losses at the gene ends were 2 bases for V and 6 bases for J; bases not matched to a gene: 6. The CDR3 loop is CASSLPGTGGSEQYF. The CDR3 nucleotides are TGTGCCAGCAGTTTACCCGGGACAGGGGGTTCCGAGCAGTACTTC.

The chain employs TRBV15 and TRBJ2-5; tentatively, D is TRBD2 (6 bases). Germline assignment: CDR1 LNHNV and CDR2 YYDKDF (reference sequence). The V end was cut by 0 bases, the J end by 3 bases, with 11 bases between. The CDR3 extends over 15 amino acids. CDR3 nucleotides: TGTGCCACCAGCAGAGAAAGACTAGTTGAAGAGACCCAGTACTTC. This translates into CATSRERLVEETQYF.

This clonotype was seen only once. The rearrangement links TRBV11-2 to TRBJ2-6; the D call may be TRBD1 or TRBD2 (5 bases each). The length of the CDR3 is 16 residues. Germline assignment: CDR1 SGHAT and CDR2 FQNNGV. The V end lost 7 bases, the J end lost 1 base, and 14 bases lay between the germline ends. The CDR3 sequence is CASTLWGFSGANVLTF. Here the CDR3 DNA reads TGTGCCAGCACCCTGTGGGGGTTTTCTGGGGCCAACGTCCTGACTTTC.

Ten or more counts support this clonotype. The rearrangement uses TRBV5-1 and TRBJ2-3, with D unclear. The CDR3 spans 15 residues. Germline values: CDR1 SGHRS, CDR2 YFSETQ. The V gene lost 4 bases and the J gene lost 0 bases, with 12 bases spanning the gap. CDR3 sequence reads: CASSPAPRSTDTQYF. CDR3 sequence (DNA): TGCGCCAGCAGCCCTGCCCCGAGGAGCACAGATACGCAGTATTTT.

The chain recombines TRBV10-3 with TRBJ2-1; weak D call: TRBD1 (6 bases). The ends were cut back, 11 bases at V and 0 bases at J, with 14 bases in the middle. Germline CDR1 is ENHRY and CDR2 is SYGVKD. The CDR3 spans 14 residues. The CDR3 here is CAARGASSYNEQFF. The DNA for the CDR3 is TGTGCCGCCAGGGGCGCGAGCTCCTACAATGAGCAGTTCTTC.

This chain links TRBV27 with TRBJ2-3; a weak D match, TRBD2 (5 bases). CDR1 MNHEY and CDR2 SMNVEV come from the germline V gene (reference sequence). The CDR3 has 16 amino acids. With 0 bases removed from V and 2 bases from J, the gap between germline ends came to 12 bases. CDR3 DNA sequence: TGTGCCAGCAGTTTATCAGTAGCGTACAACACAGATACGCAGTATTTT. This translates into CASSLSVAYNTDTQYF.

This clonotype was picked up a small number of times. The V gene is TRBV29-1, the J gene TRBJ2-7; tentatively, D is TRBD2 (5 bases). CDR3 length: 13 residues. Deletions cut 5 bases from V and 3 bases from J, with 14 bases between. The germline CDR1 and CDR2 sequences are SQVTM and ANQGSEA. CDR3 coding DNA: TGCAGCGTTCGGGGTACCGCCAACTACGAGCAGTACTTC. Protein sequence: CSVRGTANYEQYF.

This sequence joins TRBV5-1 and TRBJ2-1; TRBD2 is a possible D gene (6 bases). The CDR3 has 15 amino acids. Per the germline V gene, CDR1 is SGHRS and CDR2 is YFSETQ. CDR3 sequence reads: CASKAGLQNPVGRFF. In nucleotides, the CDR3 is TGCGCTTCTAAGGCGGGGCTACAAAACCCTGTCGGTCGGTTCTTC. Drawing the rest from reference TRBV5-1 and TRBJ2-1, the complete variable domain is KAGVTQTPRYLIKTRGQQVTLSCSPISGHRSVSWYQQTPGQGLQFLFEYFSETQRNKGNFPGRFSGRQFSNSRSEMNVSTLELGDSALYLCASKAGLQNPVGRFFGPGTRLTVL.

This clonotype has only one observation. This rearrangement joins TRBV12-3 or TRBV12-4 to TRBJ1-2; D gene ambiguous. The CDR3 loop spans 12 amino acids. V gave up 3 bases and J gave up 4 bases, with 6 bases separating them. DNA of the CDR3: TGTGCCAGCAGTTTGATGGGCTATGGCTACACCTTC. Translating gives CASSLMGYGYTF.

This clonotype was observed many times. The chain's CDR3 is CASSIRGSGNTIYF. For the CDR3, the DNA is TGTGCCAGCAGCATCAGGGGCTCTGGAAACACCATATATTTT. The chain has TRBV12-3 or TRBV12-4 and TRBJ1-3, with D tentatively TRBD1 (6 bases). This CDR3 is built from 14 residues. With 6 bases removed from V and 0 bases from J, the gap between germline ends came to 9 bases.

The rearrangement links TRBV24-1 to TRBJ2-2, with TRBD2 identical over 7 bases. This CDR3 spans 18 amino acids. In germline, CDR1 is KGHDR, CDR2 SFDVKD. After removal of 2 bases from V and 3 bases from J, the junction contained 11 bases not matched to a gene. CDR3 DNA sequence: TGTGCCACCAGTGATTCCGGGGAGGGGCCCAAAGACACCGGGGAGCTGTTTTTT. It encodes CATSDSGEGPKDTGELFF.

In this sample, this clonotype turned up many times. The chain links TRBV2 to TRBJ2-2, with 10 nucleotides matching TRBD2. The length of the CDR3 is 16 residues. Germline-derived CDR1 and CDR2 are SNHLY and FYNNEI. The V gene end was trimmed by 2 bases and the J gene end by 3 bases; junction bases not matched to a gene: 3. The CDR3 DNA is TGTGCCAGCAGTGAACGGCTAGCGGGGGACACCGGGGAGCTGTTTTTT. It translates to CASSERLAGDTGELFF.

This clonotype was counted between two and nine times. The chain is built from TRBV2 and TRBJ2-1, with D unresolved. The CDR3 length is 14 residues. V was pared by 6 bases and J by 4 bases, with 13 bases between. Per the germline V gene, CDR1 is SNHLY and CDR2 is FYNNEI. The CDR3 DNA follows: TGTGCCAGCAGCTCCCTATCGGGTTACAATGAGCAGTTCTTC. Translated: CASSSLSGYNEQFF.

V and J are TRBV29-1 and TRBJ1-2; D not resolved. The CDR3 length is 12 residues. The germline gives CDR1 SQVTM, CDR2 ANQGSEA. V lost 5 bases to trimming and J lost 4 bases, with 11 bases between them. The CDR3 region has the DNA TGCAGCGTTCGCGGAGGTAGCTATGGCTACACCTTC. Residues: CSVRGGSYGYTF. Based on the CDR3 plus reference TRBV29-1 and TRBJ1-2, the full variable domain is SAVISQKPSRDICQRGTSLTIQCQVDSQVTMMFWYRQQPGQSLTLIATANQGSEATYESGFVIDKFPISRPNLTFSTLTVSNMSPEDSSIYLCSVRGGSYGYTFGSGTRLTVV.

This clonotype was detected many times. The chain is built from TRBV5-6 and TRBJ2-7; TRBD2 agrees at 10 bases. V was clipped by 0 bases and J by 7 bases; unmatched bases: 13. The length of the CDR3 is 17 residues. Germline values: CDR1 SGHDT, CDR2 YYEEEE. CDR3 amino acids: CASSLAMLAGDSGEQYF. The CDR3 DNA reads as TGTGCCAGCAGCTTGGCGATGCTAGCGGGGGACAGCGGGGAGCAGTACTTC.

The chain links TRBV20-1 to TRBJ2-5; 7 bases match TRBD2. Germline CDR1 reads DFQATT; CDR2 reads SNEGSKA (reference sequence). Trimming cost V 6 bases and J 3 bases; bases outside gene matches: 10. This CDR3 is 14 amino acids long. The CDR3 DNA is TGCAGTGCCCAATCCGGGACTATCAAAGAGACCCAGTACTTC. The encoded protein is CSAQSGTIKETQYF.

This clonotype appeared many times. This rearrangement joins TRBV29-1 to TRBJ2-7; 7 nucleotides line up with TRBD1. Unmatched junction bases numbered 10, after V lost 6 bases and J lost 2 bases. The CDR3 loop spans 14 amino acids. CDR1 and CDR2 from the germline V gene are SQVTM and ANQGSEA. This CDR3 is CSVQQGRTPYEQYF. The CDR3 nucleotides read TGCAGCGTGCAACAGGGGAGAACCCCCTACGAGCAGTACTTC.

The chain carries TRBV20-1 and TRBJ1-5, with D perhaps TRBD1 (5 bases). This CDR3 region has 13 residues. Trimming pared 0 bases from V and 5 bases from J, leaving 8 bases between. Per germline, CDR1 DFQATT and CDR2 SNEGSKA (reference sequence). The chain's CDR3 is CSARDRGDQPQHF. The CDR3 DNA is TGCAGTGCTAGAGACCGGGGCGATCAGCCCCAGCATTTT.

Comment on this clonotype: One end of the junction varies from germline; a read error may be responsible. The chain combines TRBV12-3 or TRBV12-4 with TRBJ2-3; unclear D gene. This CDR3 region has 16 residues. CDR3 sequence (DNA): TGTGGCAGCAGTTTAGTCGGGCTTCAGTGGACAGATACGCAGTATTTT. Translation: CGSSLVGLQWTDTQYF.

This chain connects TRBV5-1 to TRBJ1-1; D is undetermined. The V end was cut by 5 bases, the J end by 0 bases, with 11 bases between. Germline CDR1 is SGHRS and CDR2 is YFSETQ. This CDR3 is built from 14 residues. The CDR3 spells CASREQTMNTEAFF. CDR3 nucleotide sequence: TGCGCCAGCAGAGAACAGACAATGAACACTGAAGCTTTCTTT.

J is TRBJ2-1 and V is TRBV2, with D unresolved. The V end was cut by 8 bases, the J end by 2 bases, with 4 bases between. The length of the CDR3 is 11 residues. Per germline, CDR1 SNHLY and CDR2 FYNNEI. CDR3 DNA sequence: TGTGCCAGCGCGCCCTACAATGAGCAGTTCTTC. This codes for CASAPYNEQFF.

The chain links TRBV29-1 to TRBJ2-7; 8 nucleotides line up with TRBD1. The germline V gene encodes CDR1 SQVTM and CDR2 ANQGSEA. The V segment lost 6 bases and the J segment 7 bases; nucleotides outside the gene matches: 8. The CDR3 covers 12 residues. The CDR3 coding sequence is TGCAGCGTCTCAAGGACAGGGAGTGAGCAGTACTTC. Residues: CSVSRTGSEQYF.

Here the CDR3 reads CASSDGPLAGAYEQYF. The CDR3 DNA sequence: TGCGCCAGCAGCGACGGCCCTCTAGCGGGGGCCTACGAGCAGTACTTC. The V call is TRBV5-1, the J call TRBJ2-7, with 10 bases that match TRBD2. J lost 2 bases, V lost 4 bases, and 9 bases had no gene match. The V gene's germline CDR1 is SGHRS and CDR2 YFSETQ. This CDR3 has 16 amino acids.

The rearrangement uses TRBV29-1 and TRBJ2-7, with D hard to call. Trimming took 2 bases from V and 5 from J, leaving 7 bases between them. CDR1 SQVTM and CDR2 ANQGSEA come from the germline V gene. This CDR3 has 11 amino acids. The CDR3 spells CSVEWQDEQYF. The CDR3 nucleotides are TGCAGCGTTGAATGGCAGGACGAGCAGTACTTC.

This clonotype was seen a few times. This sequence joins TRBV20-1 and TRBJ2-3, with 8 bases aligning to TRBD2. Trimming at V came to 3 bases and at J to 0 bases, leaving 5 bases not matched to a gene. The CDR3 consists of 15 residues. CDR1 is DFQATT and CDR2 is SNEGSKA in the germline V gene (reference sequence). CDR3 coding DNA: TGCAGTGCTAGCAGCGGGGGTCCTAGCACAGATACGCAGTATTTT. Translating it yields CSASSGGPSTDTQYF.